The 17 T cell receptor beta chains reported below all come from one sample, sequenced in a study of cytomegalovirus exposure and HLA in healthy donors. The PCR employed 60 Vbeta primers together with 13 Jbeta primers. This table comes from immunoSEQ multiplex PCR, and its TCRdb copy is limited to in-frame clones, with some not included. This sample's clone table lists 29,000 or so clones. Sequencing was performed on PBMCs. The receptors were sampled from a man aged 30 to 39 in good health and CMV-seronegative.

V and J are TRBV4-2 and TRBJ1-5; D is undetermined. CDR1 LGHNA and CDR2 YNFKEQ come from the germline V gene. Trimming pared 0 bases from V and 2 bases from J, leaving 11 bases between. The CDR3 is 16 amino acids. DNA for the CDR3: TGTGCCAGCAGCCAAGATACGGGAGAGGGCAATCAGCCCCAGCATTTT. Encoded protein: CASSQDTGEGNQPQHF.

This chain uses TRBV5-6 with TRBJ1-2, with D hard to call. The germline CDR1 and CDR2 sequences are SGHDT and YYEEEE. The CDR3 loop spans 12 amino acids. Trimming took off 2 bases at V and 3 bases at J, with 5 bases between the two ends. CDR3 sequence: CASSFGHYGYTF. DNA of the CDR3: TGTGCCAGCAGCTTCGGTCACTATGGCTACACCTTC.

The chain carries TRBV23-1 and TRBJ2-3; possibly TRBD2 for D (5 bases). TRBV23-1 is an ORF, with its function uncertain. This CDR3 comprises 11 residues. The DNA for the CDR3 is TGCGCTCCGGGAAGACTAGATACGCAGTATTTT. Its translation: CAPGRLDTQYF.

The chain is built from TRBV7-2 and TRBJ2-7; D is perhaps TRBD1 (6 bases). The germline V and J ends were trimmed by 4 bases and 3 bases, with 10 bases remaining between them. The germline CDR1 and CDR2 sequences are SGHTA and FQGNSA. This CDR3 is built from 13 residues. The CDR3 loop reads CASSSLGGYEQYF. In nucleotides, the CDR3 is TGTGCCAGCAGCTCCCTAGGGGGCTACGAGCAGTACTTC.

The rearrangement links TRBV27 to TRBJ2-7; TRBD1 agrees at 8 bases. The CDR3 has 17 residues. Germline values: CDR1 MNHEY, CDR2 SMNVEV (reference sequence). V shed 4 bases, J shed 3 bases, and the junction held 14 bases outside the gene matches. CDR3 residues: CASSSPLRQGKVYEQYF. As DNA, the CDR3 is TGTGCCAGCAGTTCACCTCTTCGACAGGGGAAGGTCTACGAGCAGTACTTC.

The gene calls are TRBV4-2 and TRBJ1-5; 10 positions agree with TRBD1. This CDR3 spans 15 amino acids. V lost 3 bases, J lost 4 bases, and 3 bases stayed unmatched. The germline V gene has CDR1 LGHNA and CDR2 YNFKEQ. DNA of the CDR3: TGTGCCAGCAGCCAGGGGACAGGGGATAATCAGCCCCAGCATTTT. Translation gives CASSQGTGDNQPQHF.

The rearrangement uses TRBV28 and TRBJ2-2; 15 nucleotides line up with TRBD2. The CDR3 is 16 amino acids. The J segment lost 5 bases and the V segment lost 4 bases, leaving 2 bases of the junction unmatched. Germline V lookup: CDR1 MDHEN, CDR2 SYDVKM. CDR3 protein: CASSSGTSGGTGELFF. The CDR3 DNA sequence: TGTGCCAGCAGTTCAGGGACTAGCGGGGGGACCGGGGAGCTGTTTTTT.

The V call is TRBV7-2, the J call TRBJ2-5; 9 nucleotides agree with TRBD2. The V and J ends lost 6 bases and 5 bases, in that order; junction bases with no gene match: 22. This CDR3 has 19 residues. CDR1 SGHTA and CDR2 FQGNSA come from the germline V gene. CDR3 sequence reads: CASRRHSKVAGASVETQYF. CDR3 sequence (DNA): TGTGCCAGCAGAAGACATTCGAAGGTAGCGGGGGCCTCCGTGGAGACCCAGTACTTC.

DNA of the CDR3: TGTGCCAGCAGCTTAGTCGGGGAAACCAATGAGCAGTTCTTC. Residues: CASSLVGETNEQFF. This rearrangement joins TRBV7-2 to TRBJ2-1; TRBD2 is a possible D gene (5 bases). Trimming pared 1 base from V and 6 bases from J, leaving 10 bases between. There are 14 residues in the CDR3. CDR1 and CDR2 (germline): SGHTA, FQGNSA.

This chain connects TRBV7-8 to TRBJ2-7, with 8 bases matching TRBD2. The CDR3 sequence is 15 residues long. CDR1 and CDR2 from the germline V gene are SGHVS and FQNEAQ. J was trimmed by 6 bases and V by 4 bases; bases with no gene match: 11. CDR3 DNA: TGTGCCAGCAGCTCCTACGGGACTAGTTATACCGAGCAGTACTTC. Its translation is CASSSYGTSYTEQYF.

The chain recombines TRBV27 with TRBJ1-2; 10 nucleotides line up with TRBD1. The CDR3 length is 16 residues. V lost 3 bases, J lost 0 bases, and 4 bases stayed unmatched. The germline V gene encodes CDR1 MNHEY and CDR2 SMNVEV (reference sequence). The CDR3 spells CASSLDRGLSNYGYTF. CDR3 coding DNA: TGTGCCAGCAGTTTGGACAGGGGGTTATCTAACTATGGCTACACCTTC.

The chain carries TRBV7-2 and TRBJ1-2, with D perhaps matching TRBD1 (6 bases). This CDR3 spans 15 amino acids. CDR1 is SGHTA and CDR2 is FQGNSA in the germline V gene. V lost 5 bases to trimming and J lost 8 bases, with 21 bases between them. CDR3 nucleotide sequence: TGTGCCAGCAGCCCAGGGGACCCGCAGGGCGGGGGCTACACCTTC. This encodes CASSPGDPQGGGYTF. Full variable domain (remainder filled in from reference TRBV7-2 and TRBJ1-2): GAGVSQSPSNKVTEKGKDVELRCDPISGHTALYWYRQSLGQGLEFLIYFQGNSAPDKSGLPSDRFSAERTGGSVSTLTIQRTQQEDSAVYLCASSPGDPQGGGYTFGSGTRLTVV.

The chain uses TRBV19 and TRBJ1-5; D call uncertain. Trimming cost V 3 bases and J 4 bases, with 16 bases left between them. The CDR3 spans 16 residues. Germline assignment: CDR1 LNHDA and CDR2 SQIVND (reference sequence). This CDR3 is CASSIGVGRENQPQHF. In DNA, the CDR3 is TGTGCCAGTAGTATTGGGGTAGGACGGGAAAATCAGCCCCAGCATTTT.

This chain joins TRBV9 and TRBJ1-6; D call uncertain. This CDR3 is built from 12 residues. With 4 bases removed from V and 8 bases from J, the gap between germline ends came to 7 bases. The germline gives CDR1 SGDLS, CDR2 YYNGEE. The CDR3 protein is CASSTEDSPLHF. For the CDR3, the DNA is TGTGCCAGCAGCACAGAAGATTCACCCCTCCACTTT. The full variable domain, with the rest looked up from reference TRBV9 and TRBJ1-6, is DSGVTQTPKHLITATGQRVTLRCSPRSGDLSVYWYQQSLDQGLQFLIQYYNGEERAKGNILERFSAQQFPDLHSELNLSSLELGDSALYFCASSTEDSPLHFGNGTRLTVT.

CDR3 bases: TGCGCCAGCAGCTTGCAGCACCGGGGTGAACAGGAGCAGTTCTTC. As protein: CASSLQHRGEQEQFF. V gene TRBV5-1 combines with J gene TRBJ2-1, with D perhaps TRBD2 (5 bases). Germline V gene data show CDR1 as SGHRS and CDR2 as YFSETQ. Trimming shortened V by 1 base and J by 10 bases, and 18 bases separated the two germline ends. This CDR3 contains 15 residues.

The rearrangement links TRBV7-2 to TRBJ2-7; perhaps TRBD2 as D (6 bases). Trimming took 7 bases from V and 7 from J, leaving 20 bases between them. Per germline, CDR1 SGHTA and CDR2 FQGNSA. CDR3 size: 14 residues. CDR3: CASIPGGSLREQYF. CDR3 nucleotides: TGTGCCAGCATCCCCGGAGGGTCCCTGAGGGAGCAGTACTTC.

CDR3 in amino acids: CASNRLGLAGNNEQFF. Here the CDR3 DNA reads TGCGCCAGCAACCGACTAGGACTAGCGGGGAACAATGAGCAGTTCTTC. This rearrangement joins TRBV5-1 to TRBJ2-1; 12 bases align to TRBD2. CDR1 is SGHRS, CDR2 YFSETQ, per germline. The ends lost 6 bases at V and 5 bases at J; junction bases unmatched: 9. The CDR3 length is 16 residues.